This T cell receptor (beta chain) was captured in a study of graft-versus-host responses after intestinal transplantation. Overall study: All recipients got anti-thymocyte globulin induction, then tacrolimus and steroids for roughly three years. Findings of the study overall: Recipient marrow showed GvH clones, some seen first in ileum or blood. Early post-transplant falls in HvG clones accompanied the peak levels of circulating GvH clones.

The CDR3 runs to 13 residues. Profiled with immunoSEQ multiplex PCR; TCRdb holds only in-frame clones, not every one. The sample contains more than 40,000 clones, roughly 96% of which appear only once. A note on this clone: Its antigen is not known.

The rearrangement joins TRBV5-3 to TRBJ2-3; D not resolved. TRBV5-3 is recorded as an ORF, its role being uncertain. This specimen consisted of unstimulated CD8+ T cells sorted from spleen or lymph node cells, obtained before transplant. The receptor was derived from a human donor who was the organ donor for an intestinal transplant. This chain's CDR3 is CWRKGIAADTQYF. CDR3 DNA sequence: TGTTGGCGAAAAGGGATTGCGGCAGATACGCAGTATTTT.